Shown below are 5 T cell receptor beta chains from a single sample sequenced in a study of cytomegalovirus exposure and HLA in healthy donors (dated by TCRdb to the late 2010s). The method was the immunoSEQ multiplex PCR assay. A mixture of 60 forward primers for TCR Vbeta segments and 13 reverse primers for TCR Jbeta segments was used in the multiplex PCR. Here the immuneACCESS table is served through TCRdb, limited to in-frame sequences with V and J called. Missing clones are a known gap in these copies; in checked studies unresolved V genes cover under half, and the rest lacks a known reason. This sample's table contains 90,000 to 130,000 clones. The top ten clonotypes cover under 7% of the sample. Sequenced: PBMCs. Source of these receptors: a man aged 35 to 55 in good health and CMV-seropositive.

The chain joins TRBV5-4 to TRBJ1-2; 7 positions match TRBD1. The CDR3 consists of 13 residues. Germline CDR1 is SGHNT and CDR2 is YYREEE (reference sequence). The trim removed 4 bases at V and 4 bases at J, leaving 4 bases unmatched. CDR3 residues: CASSRGQFYGYTF. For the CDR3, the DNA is TGTGCCAGCAGCCGGGGACAGTTCTATGGCTACACCTTC. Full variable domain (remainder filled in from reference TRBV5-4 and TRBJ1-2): ETGVTQSPTHLIKTRGQQVTLRCSSQSGHNTVSWYQQALGQGPQFIFQYYREEENGRGNFPPRFSGLQFPNYSSELNVNALELDDSALYLCASSRGQFYGYTFGSGTRLTVV.

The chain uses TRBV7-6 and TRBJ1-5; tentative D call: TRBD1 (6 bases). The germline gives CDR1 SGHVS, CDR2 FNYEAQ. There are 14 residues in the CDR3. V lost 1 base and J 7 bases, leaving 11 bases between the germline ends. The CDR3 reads CASSLGGGEQPQHF. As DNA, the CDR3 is TGTGCCAGCAGCTTAGGAGGGGGTGAACAGCCCCAGCATTTT. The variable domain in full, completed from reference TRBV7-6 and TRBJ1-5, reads GAGVSQSPRYKVTKRGQDVALRCDPISGHVSLYWYRQALGQGPEFLTYFNYEAQQDKSGLPNDRFSAERPEGSISTLTIQRTEQRDSAMYRCASSLGGGEQPQHFGDGTRLSIL.

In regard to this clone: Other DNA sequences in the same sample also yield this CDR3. CDR3: CASSLGGNTEAFF. CDR3 sequence (DNA): TGCGCCAGCAGCTTGGGCGGGAACACTGAAGCTTTCTTT. This rearrangement joins TRBV5-1 to TRBJ1-1; D remains ambiguous. Trimming shortened V by 0 bases and J by 1 base, and 4 bases separated the two germline ends. The germline gives CDR1 SGHRS, CDR2 YFSETQ. There are 13 residues in the CDR3.

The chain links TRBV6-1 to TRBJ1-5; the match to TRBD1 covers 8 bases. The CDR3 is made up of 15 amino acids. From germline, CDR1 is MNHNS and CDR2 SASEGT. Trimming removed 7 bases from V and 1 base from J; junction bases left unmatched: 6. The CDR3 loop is CASTGQGSSNQPQHF. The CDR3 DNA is TGTGCCAGCACAGGACAGGGATCGAGCAATCAGCCCCAGCATTTT.

CDR3 sequence (DNA): TGCGCCAGCAGTCCCAAGGGACTAGCGGGAGGACGATACAATGAGCAGTTCTTC. Translated, it gives CASSPKGLAGGRYNEQFF. The chain is built from TRBV10-1 and TRBJ2-1; 15 positions match TRBD2. Germline V gene data show CDR1 as WNHNN and CDR2 as SYGVQD (reference sequence). The CDR3 spans 18 residues. The V and J ends lost 5 bases and 4 bases, in that order; junction bases with no gene match: 9.